The rows below give T cell receptor beta chains drawn from one sample of a study of shared clonotypes between healthy human individuals. Some clones are missing from TCRdb's copy, which holds only in-frame ones; the method was immunoSEQ multiplex PCR. The table lists about 2.1 million clones, approximately 94% of them singletons. The sequenced sample consisted of naive CD8+ T cells from PBMCs. The receptor set was obtained from a man between 18 and 29 years old in good health. Some clones in this sample may be carry-over from other donors' samples. Both conserved end residues are part of each CDR3.

len	v_gene	j_gene	CDR3aa
15	TRBV7-2	TRBJ2-3	CASSERLSSTDTQYF
19	TRBV16	TRBJ2-3	CASSEPSGGTSLPGDTQYF
20	TRBV5-1	TRBJ1-1	CASSLGLGAQTYWMNTEAFF
16	TRBV9	TRBJ1-3	CASSVGGGASGNTIYF
14	TRBV19	TRBJ1-5	CASSIVSGNQPQHF
18	TRBV10-3	TRBJ2-7	CAISAGTSGSKSLYEQYF
16	TRBV28	TRBJ1-2	CASSIGTGGSNYGYTF
15	TRBV19	TRBJ1-5	CASTLDLDTYQPQHF
13	TRBV4-1	TRBJ2-7	CASSHADSYEQYF
14	TRBV27	TRBJ2-1	CASSLRSLSNEQFF
16	TRBV9	TRBJ2-3	CASSALLAGATDTQYF
15	TRBV28	TRBJ1-3	CASTIHGGGRNTIYF
14	TRBV27	TRBJ1-1	CASSLGARTTEAFF
14	TRBV4-3	TRBJ2-7	CASSQDGGLYEQYF
13	TRBV5-8	TRBJ1-1	CASRDDWNTEAFF
14	TRBV29-1	TRBJ2-5	CSVVETGEGETQYF
12	TRBV28	TRBJ2-1	CASSLQYNEQFF
18	TRBV28	TRBJ2-5	CASSLFGASLTLGETQYF
14	TRBV7-9	TRBJ2-7	CASSLVGSSYEQYF
10	TRBV9	TRBJ2-3	CASAGDTQYF
14	TRBV28	TRBJ2-1	CASSLWGLAGEQFF
16	TRBV5-4	TRBJ2-2	CASSPRGTRATGELFF
14	TRBV6-5	TRBJ2-1	CASSYQRTGDEQFF
16	TRBV7-6	TRBJ2-1	CASSLTSLKPLGEQFF
14	TRBV27	TRBJ2-2	CASSPGTLTGELFF
14	TRBV5-1	TRBJ2-1	CASKDRVAYNEQFF
18	TRBV7-6	TRBJ2-1	CASSREPSHRTGFDEQFF
18	TRBV2	TRBJ2-1	CASSDPGGAAVIDNEQFF
13	TRBV29-1	TRBJ2-7	CSAVLTGIYEQYF
16	TRBV27	TRBJ2-1	CASSTRTSGAHNEQFF
16	TRBV7-2	TRBJ1-4	CASSSPINATNEKLFF